A single sample is the source of the 9 T cell receptor beta chains below, sequenced in a study of spatial heterogeneity in lung cancer. Stated time point: sample taken at primary tumor resection. Study findings and constraints: Mutation counts in tumors were tracked by counts of expanded intratumoral alpha and beta TCRs.

TCRdb used MiXCR to reprocess the 5' RACE reads, holding one entry per CDR3 protein. Here the sample spans roughly 17,000 distinct CDR3 sequences, nearly 7% being singletons. No antigen is known for these receptors. The sequencing here drew on lung tumor tissue, taken at surgery. The receptors here all came from a female donor with early-stage non-small cell lung cancer.

Ten or more counts support this clonotype. The genes are TRBV5-1 and TRBJ2-7, with TRBD1 matching over 8 bases. V was clipped by 0 bases and J by 0 bases; unmatched bases: 2. The CDR3 contains 15 residues. Germline CDR1 reads SGHRS; CDR2 reads YFSETQ. Here the CDR3 DNA reads TGCGCCAGCAGCTTGGGGACAGGGAGCTCCTACGAGCAGTACTTC. It yields the protein CASSLGTGSSYEQYF.

This clonotype is medium-sized within its sample. The chain has TRBV7-2 and TRBJ1-2, with D maybe TRBD1 (6 bases). The CDR3 has 15 amino acids. In germline, CDR1 is SGHTA, CDR2 FQGNSA. The V and J ends lost 4 bases and 6 bases respectively, with 18 bases between them. The CDR3 sequence is CASSSSLGARDGYTF. In DNA form, the CDR3 reads TGTGCCAGCAGCTCCTCTCTGGGGGCGCGGGATGGCTACACCTTC.

This clonotype showed up many times. V gene TRBV7-2 combines with J gene TRBJ2-1; maybe TRBD2 (6 bases). CDR3 length: 15 amino acids. The V gene's germline CDR1 is SGHTA and CDR2 FQGNSA. V gave up 4 bases and J gave up 7 bases, with 17 bases separating them. The CDR3 DNA reads TGTGCCAGCAGCTATCAGACCGGGACTGGAAATGAGCAGTTCTTC. The encoded protein is CASSYQTGTGNEQFF. The full variable domain, with the rest looked up from reference TRBV7-2 and TRBJ2-1, is GAGVSQSPSNKVTEKGKDVELRCDPISGHTALYWYRQSLGQGLEFLIYFQGNSAPDKSGLPSDRFSAERTGGSVSTLTIQRTQQEDSAVYLCASSYQTGTGNEQFFGPGTRLTVL.

Within the sample, this clonotype is medium-sized (0.01 to 0.1%). This chain links TRBV7-3 with TRBJ1-6; 7 nucleotides align to TRBD1. The CDR3 is 14 amino acids. The V gene's germline CDR1 is SGHTA and CDR2 FQGTGA. V was clipped by 0 bases and J by 7 bases; unmatched bases: 0. CDR3 in DNA: TGTGCCAGCAGCTTAACGGGACAGAATTCACCCCTCCACTTT. Translating it yields CASSLTGQNSPLHF.

J is TRBJ2-7 and V is TRBV23-1; 7 bases align to TRBD2. TRBV23-1 is an ORF, with its function uncertain. The CDR3 loop spans 15 amino acids. The V segment lost 2 bases and the J segment 5 bases; nucleotides outside the gene matches: 9. The CDR3 spells CASSQPLAVHHEQYF. The DNA for the CDR3 is TGCGCCAGCAGTCAACCCCTAGCGGTCCACCACGAGCAGTACTTC.

This clonotype has more than one count but fewer than ten. The chain recombines TRBV18 with TRBJ2-5; 8 nucleotides line up with TRBD1. Germline V lookup: CDR1 KGHSH, CDR2 LQKENI. The CDR3 length is 13 residues. After removal of 9 bases from V and 3 bases from J, the junction contained 6 bases not matched to a gene. In nucleotides, the CDR3 is TGTGCCAGTCGCGAGACAGGGGAAGAGACCCAGTACTTC. It encodes CASRETGEETQYF.

This clonotype occurred many times. This rearrangement joins TRBV10-3 to TRBJ1-2; tentatively, D is TRBD1 (5 bases). The CDR3 has 15 residues. Germline CDR1 and CDR2: ENHRY and SYGVKD. The ends were cut back, 0 bases at V and 2 bases at J, with 10 bases in the middle. The CDR3: CAISESGQTNYGYTF. The DNA of the CDR3 is TGTGCCATCAGTGAGTCGGGGCAAACAAACTATGGCTACACCTTC.

This clonotype appeared many times. Written as DNA, the CDR3 is TGTGCCAGCAGCGTAGGTGGGGGCACGCAAGTCGGTGGCTACACCTTC. Translated, it gives CASSVGGGTQVGGYTF. The chain recombines TRBV9 with TRBJ1-2, with D possibly being TRBD1 (6 bases). This CDR3 region has 16 residues. Germline CDR1 reads SGDLS; CDR2 reads YYNGEE. V shed 0 bases and J shed 7 bases, with 19 bases lying between them.

This clonotype was recorded many times. The chain uses TRBV4-2 and TRBJ2-3, with TRBD2 identical over 8 bases. J lost 2 bases, V lost 1 base, and 8 bases had no gene match. Germline CDR1 is LGHNA and CDR2 is YNFKEQ. The length of the CDR3 is 17 residues. The CDR3 protein is CASSQGVVAGLTDTQYF. CDR3 bases: TGTGCCAGCAGCCAAGGCGTTGTAGCGGGGCTCACAGATACGCAGTATTTT.